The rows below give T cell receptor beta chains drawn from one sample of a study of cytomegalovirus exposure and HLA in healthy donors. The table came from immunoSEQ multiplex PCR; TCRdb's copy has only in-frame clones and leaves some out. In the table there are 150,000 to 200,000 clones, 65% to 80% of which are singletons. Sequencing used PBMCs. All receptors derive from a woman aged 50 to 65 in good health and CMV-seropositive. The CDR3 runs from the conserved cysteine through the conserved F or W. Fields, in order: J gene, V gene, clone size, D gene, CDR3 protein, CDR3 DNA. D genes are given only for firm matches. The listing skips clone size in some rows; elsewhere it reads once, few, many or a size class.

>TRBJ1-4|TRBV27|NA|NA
CASRKGRTNEKLFF
TGTGCCAGCAGGAAGGGGCGGACTAATGAAAAACTGTTTTTT
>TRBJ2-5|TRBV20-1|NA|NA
CSASEGETQYF
TGCAGTGCCTCGGAGGGAGAGACCCAGTACTTC
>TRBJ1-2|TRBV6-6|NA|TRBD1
CASSPPDRGYGYTF
TGTGCCAGCTCCCCCCCGGACAGGGGGTATGGCTACACCTTC
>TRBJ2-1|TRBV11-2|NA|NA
CASRGGVAGYNEQFF
TGTGCCAGCCGCGGGGGCGTTGCAGGATACAATGAGCAGTTCTTC
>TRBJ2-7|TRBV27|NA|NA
CASSPSLGGNYEQYF
TGTGCCAGCAGTCCAAGCCTTGGAGGGAACTACGAGCAGTACTTC
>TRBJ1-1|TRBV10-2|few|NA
CASSFSDRRNTEAFF
TGCGCCAGCAGTTTTAGTGACAGGCGTAACACTGAAGCTTTCTTT
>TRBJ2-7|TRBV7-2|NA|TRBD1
CASSTGTGFTYEQYF
TGTGCCAGCAGCACCGGGACAGGCTTTACCTACGAGCAGTACTTC
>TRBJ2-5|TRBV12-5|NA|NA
CASGTWGGQTQYF
TGTGCTAGTGGTACATGGGGGGGGCAGACCCAGTACTTC
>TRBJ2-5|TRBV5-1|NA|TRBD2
CASSQAVGLAVRETQYF
TGCGCCAGCAGCCAAGCCGTCGGACTAGCGGTTCGAGAGACCCAGTACTTC
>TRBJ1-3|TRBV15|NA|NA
CATSKDDRGGNTIYF
TGTGCCACCAGCAAAGACGATAGGGGAGGAAACACCATATATTTT
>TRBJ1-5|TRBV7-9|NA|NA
CASSGQNQPQHF
TGTGCCAGCAGCGGACAGAACCAGCCCCAGCATTTT
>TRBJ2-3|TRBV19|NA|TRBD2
CASSMGGLAGDTDTQYF
TGTGCCAGTAGTATGGGGGGACTAGCGGGGGACACAGATACGCAGTATTTT
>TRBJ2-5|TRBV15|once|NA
CATSRDGGQQYF
TGTGCCACCAGCAGAGATGGAGGCCAACAGTACTTC
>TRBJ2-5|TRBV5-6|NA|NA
CASSFPGGETQYF
TGTGCCAGCAGCTTTCCCGGAGGGGAGACCCAGTACTTC
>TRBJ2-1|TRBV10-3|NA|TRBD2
CAILAGGNTEQFF
TGTGCCATACTAGCGGGGGGGAATACTGAGCAGTTCTTC
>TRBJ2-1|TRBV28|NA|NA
CASSRKGEQFF
TGTGCCAGCAGTAGGAAGGGGGAGCAGTTCTTC
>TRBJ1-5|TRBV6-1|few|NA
CASSDVQYNQPQHF
TGTGCCAGCAGTGACGTACAGTACAATCAGCCCCAGCATTTT
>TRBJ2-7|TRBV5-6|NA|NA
CASSTTGWSDSYEQYF
TGTGCCAGCAGCACCACAGGTTGGTCGGACTCCTACGAGCAGTACTTC
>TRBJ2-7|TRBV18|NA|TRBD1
CASSPRSGTGGYEQYF
TGTGCCAGCTCACCAAGGTCCGGGACAGGGGGCTACGAGCAGTACTTC
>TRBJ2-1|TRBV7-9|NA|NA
CASSHQRRFNEQFF
TGTGCCAGCAGCCACCAACGCCGGTTCAATGAGCAGTTCTTC
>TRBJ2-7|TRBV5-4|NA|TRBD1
CASSSPGQGGEQYF
TGTGCCAGCAGCTCACCGGGACAGGGCGGCGAGCAGTACTTC
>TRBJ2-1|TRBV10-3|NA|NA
CAISVSGASYNEQFF
TGTGCCATCAGTGTTTCTGGGGCCTCCTACAATGAGCAGTTCTTC
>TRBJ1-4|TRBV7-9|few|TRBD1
CASSLRQGNEKLFF
TGTGCCAGCAGCTTGAGACAGGGAAATGAAAAACTGTTTTTT
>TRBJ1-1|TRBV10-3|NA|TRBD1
CAISEQGSQTEAFF
TGTGCCATCAGTGAACAGGGGTCGCAAACTGAAGCTTTCTTT
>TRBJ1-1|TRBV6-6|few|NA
CASSLQRNTEAFF
TGTGCCAGCAGCCTCCAGCGGAACACTGAAGCTTTCTTT
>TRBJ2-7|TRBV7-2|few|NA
CASSLSRDTASYEQYF
TGTGCCAGCAGCTTATCCCGGGACACCGCTTCCTACGAGCAGTACTTC
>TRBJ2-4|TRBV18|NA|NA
CASSLNREGRLQYF
TGTGCCAGCTCACTAAACCGGGAAGGTCGACTCCAGTACTTC
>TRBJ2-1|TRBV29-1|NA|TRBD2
CSVELAGAYNEQFF
TGCAGCGTAGAGCTAGCGGGGGCCTACAATGAGCAGTTCTTC
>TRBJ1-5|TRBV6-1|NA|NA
CASSLGIGVSQHF
TGTGCCAGCAGTCTGGGGATAGGGGTGTCCCAGCATTTT
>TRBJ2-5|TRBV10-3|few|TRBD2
CAIRERGEGETQYF
TGTGCCATCAGAGAGCGGGGAGAAGGAGAGACCCAGTACTTC
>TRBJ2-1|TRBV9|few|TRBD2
CASSVGETSGDSFNEQFF
TGTGCCAGCAGCGTAGGAGAGACTAGCGGGGACAGTTTCAATGAGCAGTTCTTC
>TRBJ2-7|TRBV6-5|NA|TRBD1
CASRRTGGDINEQYF
TGTGCCAGCAGAAGGACAGGGGGCGATATTAACGAGCAGTACTTC
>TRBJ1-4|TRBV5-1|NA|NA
CASSSGRDNEKLFF
TGCGCCAGCAGCTCCGGCAGGGATAATGAAAAACTGTTTTTT
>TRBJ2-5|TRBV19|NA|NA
CASSQGVRETQYF
TGTGCCAGTTCGCAAGGGGTGCGAGAGACCCAGTACTTC
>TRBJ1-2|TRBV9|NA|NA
CASIDSFYGYTF
TGTGCCAGCATCGACAGCTTCTATGGCTACACCTTC
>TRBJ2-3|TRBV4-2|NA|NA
CASSPGGTDTQYF
TGTGCCAGCAGTCCTGGCGGGACAGATACGCAGTATTTT
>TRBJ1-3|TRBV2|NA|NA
CASSEPGGTIGNTIYF
TGTGCCAGCAGTGAGCCGGGAGGGACCATTGGAAACACCATATATTTT
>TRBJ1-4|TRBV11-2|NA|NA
CASSVMQGIDEKLFF
TGTGCCAGCAGCGTAATGCAGGGGATAGATGAAAAACTGTTTTTT
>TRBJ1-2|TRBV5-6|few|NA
CASSLDRVFAGYTF
TGTGCCAGCAGCTTGGACAGGGTTTTTGCTGGCTACACCTTC
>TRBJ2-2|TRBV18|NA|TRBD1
CASSPGTGDTGELFF
TGTGCCAGCTCACCAGGGACAGGGGACACCGGGGAGCTGTTTTTT
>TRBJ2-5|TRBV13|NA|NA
CASSSALQGSQETQYF
TGTGCCAGCAGCTCCGCCCTACAGGGATCCCAAGAGACCCAGTACTTC
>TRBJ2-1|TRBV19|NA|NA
CASSRAGDIRHNEQFF
TGTGCCAGTAGTAGAGCCGGGGACATAAGGCACAATGAGCAGTTCTTC
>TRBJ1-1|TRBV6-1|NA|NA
CASRVLGVDTEAFF
TGTGCCAGCAGGGTGTTAGGGGTTGACACTGAAGCTTTCTTT
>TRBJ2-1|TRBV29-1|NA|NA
CSVERDRSYNEQFF
TGCAGCGTTGAGAGGGATCGGTCCTACAATGAGCAGTTCTTC
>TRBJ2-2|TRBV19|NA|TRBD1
CASKPSPGQGNTGELFF
TGTGCCAGTAAGCCCTCTCCGGGACAGGGCAACACCGGGGAGCTGTTTTTT
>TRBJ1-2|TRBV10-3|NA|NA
CATRSVGQNYGYTF
TGTGCCACGCGTTCGGTGGGACAAAACTATGGCTACACCTTC
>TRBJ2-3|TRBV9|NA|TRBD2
CASSSRSLAGGTQLSGTDTQYF
TGTGCCAGCAGCTCTCGATCTCTAGCGGGGGGTACCCAGTTGAGTGGCACAGATACGCAGTATTTT
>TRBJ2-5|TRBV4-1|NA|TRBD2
CASSRPGLAGQETQYF
TGCGCCAGCAGCCGACCGGGACTAGCGGGCCAAGAGACCCAGTACTTC
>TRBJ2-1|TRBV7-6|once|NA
CASSLDGGPNNEQFF
TGTGCCAGCAGCTTAGACGGGGGGCCAAACAATGAGCAGTTCTTC
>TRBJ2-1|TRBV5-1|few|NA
CASTQFGGGEDEQFF
TGCGCCAGCACTCAGTTCGGGGGTGGAGAGGATGAGCAGTTCTTC
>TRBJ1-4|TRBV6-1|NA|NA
CASKGRGTLEKLFF
TGTGCCAGCAAGGGGCGAGGGACACTTGAAAAACTGTTTTTT
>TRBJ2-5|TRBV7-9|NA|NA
CASSSKMAEQETQYF
TGTGCCAGCAGCTCGAAAATGGCAGAACAAGAGACCCAGTACTTC
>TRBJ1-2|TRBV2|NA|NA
CASTRGGYGYTF
TGTGCCAGCACCCGAGGGGGCTATGGCTACACCTTC
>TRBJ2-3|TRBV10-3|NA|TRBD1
CAISEGQAFTDTQYF
TGTGCCATCAGTGAGGGACAGGCTTTCACAGATACGCAGTATTTT
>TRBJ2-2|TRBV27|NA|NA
CASKTEANTGELFF
TGTGCCAGCAAGACTGAAGCGAACACCGGGGAGCTGTTTTTT
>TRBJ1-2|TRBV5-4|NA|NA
CASSLEAGADYGYTF
TGTGCCAGCAGCTTGGAGGCAGGGGCGGACTATGGCTACACCTTC